The 17 T cell receptor beta chains given below trace back to one sample, sequenced in a study of siplizumab effects on memory and regulatory T cells. Here immunoSEQ multiplex PCR was the method, and the copy in TCRdb shows in-frame clones only, minus some. The sample lists about 26,000 clones, more than 65% occurring once. The specimen sequenced was memory CD4+ T cells sorted from blood. These receptors originate from a human donor in good health.

V gene TRBV30 combines with J gene TRBJ2-1; 7 nucleotides align to TRBD1. CDR3 length equals 15 residues. Germline values: CDR1 GTSNPN, CDR2 SVGIG (reference sequence). The junction had 6 bases not matched to a gene; V was cut back by 0 bases and J by 4 bases. The CDR3 here is CAWSVRGTAYNEQFF. For the CDR3, the DNA is TGTGCCTGGAGTGTACGTGGGACAGCGTACAATGAGCAGTTCTTC.

This chain uses TRBV2 with TRBJ1-1; D is possibly TRBD1 (5 bases). The ends were cut back, 3 bases at V and 11 bases at J, with 16 bases in the middle. This CDR3 contains 13 residues. Germline lookup yields CDR1 SNHLY and CDR2 FYNNEI. The DNA for the CDR3 is TGTGCCAGCAGTGAGGGGGTAATAGGTCGGGCTTTCTTT. Amino acids: CASSEGVIGRAFF.

Comments on this clone: One end of the junction does not line up with germline, which may come from a read error. This chain links TRBV30 with TRBJ2-5; perhaps TRBD2 as D (6 bases). The germline V gene has CDR1 GTSNPN and CDR2 SVGIG (reference sequence). This CDR3 comprises 12 residues. The CDR3: CAWINLGRGPHF. The DNA for the CDR3 is TGTGCCTGGATCAATCTTGGGCGGGGCCCCCACTTC.

This clone was counted a few times. This chain uses TRBV29-1 with TRBJ2-2; D is possibly TRBD1 (5 bases). V was cut by 3 bases and J by 0 bases, with 5 bases left in between. The CDR3 has 13 residues. Germline V gene data show CDR1 as SQVTM and CDR2 as ANQGSEA. The CDR3 sequence is CSVDRANTGELFF. DNA for the CDR3: TGCAGCGTTGACAGGGCGAACACCGGGGAGCTGTTTTTT.

This chain connects TRBV7-8 to TRBJ2-6; possible D gene TRBD1, 5 bases. V lost 1 base to trimming and J lost 0 bases, with 13 bases between them. This CDR3 is 18 amino acids long. CDR1 and CDR2 from the germline V gene are SGHVS and FQNEAQ. DNA for the CDR3: TGTGCCAGCAGCTTAGGGACAAGTTCCCTCTCTGGGGCCAACGTCCTGACTTTC. As protein: CASSLGTSSLSGANVLTF.

The genes are TRBV19 and TRBJ1-5; D uncertain. With 3 bases removed from V and 6 bases from J, the gap between germline ends came to 9 bases. From germline, CDR1 is LNHDA and CDR2 SQIVND (reference sequence). The CDR3 totals 13 residues. The CDR3 here is CASSMQDGQPQHF. In DNA form, the CDR3 reads TGTGCCAGTAGTATGCAGGACGGTCAGCCCCAGCATTTT.

Here the CDR3 reads CASSWSAGTDTQYF. The CDR3 coding sequence is TGCGCCAGCAGCTGGTCAGCGGGTACAGATACGCAGTATTTT. The chain has TRBV5-1 and TRBJ2-3, with a tentative D call TRBD2 (6 bases). Looked up from germline, CDR1 is SGHRS and CDR2 is YFSETQ. The CDR3 loop spans 14 amino acids. Trimming left V 3 bases short and J 3 bases short, with 11 bases between. The full variable domain, in which reference TRBV5-1 and TRBJ2-3 provide the parts outside the CDR3, is KAGVTQTPRYLIKTRGQQVTLSCSPISGHRSVSWYQQTPGQGLQFLFEYFSETQRNKGNFPGRFSGRQFSNSRSEMNVSTLELGDSALYLCASSWSAGTDTQYFGPGTRLTVL.

The chain joins TRBV6-6 to TRBJ1-1; D ambiguous. Per the germline V gene, CDR1 is MNHNY and CDR2 is SVGAGI (reference sequence). Trimming left V 5 bases short and J 1 base short, with 8 bases between. This CDR3 has 13 residues. CDR3: CASSRLANTEAFF. The CDR3 bases are TGTGCCAGCAGTCGGTTGGCGAACACTGAAGCTTTCTTT.

This rearrangement joins TRBV6-6 to TRBJ2-7, with TRBD2 identical over 8 bases. The CDR3 totals 16 residues. After removal of 2 bases from V and 1 base from J, the junction contained 7 bases not matched to a gene. Germline-derived CDR1 and CDR2 are MNHNY and SVGAGI (reference sequence). The CDR3 region is CASSYPGASGSYEQYF. For the CDR3, the DNA is TGTGCCAGCAGTTACCCCGGGGCTAGCGGGTCCTACGAGCAGTACTTC.

The genes are TRBV6-1 and TRBJ2-7, with D possibly being TRBD2 (6 bases). Germline V lookup: CDR1 MNHNS, CDR2 SASEGT. Trimming shortened V by 6 bases and J by 0 bases, and 9 bases separated the two germline ends. CDR3 length equals 13 residues. CDR3 protein: CASSVAASYEQYF. The CDR3 coding sequence is TGTGCCAGCAGCGTAGCGGCCTCCTACGAGCAGTACTTC.

In its sample, this clone was seen once. The chain couples TRBV19 to TRBJ1-5; 11 bases map to TRBD1. Trimming took 5 bases from V and 4 from J; bases not matched to a gene: 10. The CDR3 spans 17 residues. CDR1 is LNHDA and CDR2 is SQIVND in the germline V gene (reference sequence). The CDR3 is CASSPGTGGEGNQPQHF. The CDR3 DNA reads TGTGCCAGTAGTCCTGGGACAGGGGGTGAAGGAAATCAGCCCCAGCATTTT.

The rearrangement uses TRBV4-3 and TRBJ1-4, with 11 bases aligning to TRBD1. V lost 1 base, J lost 5 bases, and 9 bases stayed unmatched. This CDR3 spans 18 amino acids. Per germline, CDR1 LGHNA and CDR2 YSLEER. Here the CDR3 DNA reads TGCGCCAGCAGCCAAGGACTGCGGCGGGACAGGGGGAATGAAAAACTGTTTTTT. As protein: CASSQGLRRDRGNEKLFF.

This rearrangement joins TRBV5-5 to TRBJ2-3; D remains unclear. This CDR3 comprises 15 residues. Trimming took 0 bases from V and 3 from J, leaving 11 bases between them. Germline V lookup: CDR1 SGHKS, CDR2 YYEKEE (reference sequence). The CDR3 loop reads CASSLERWGTDTQYF. CDR3 sequence (DNA): TGTGCCAGCAGCTTGGAAAGATGGGGTACAGATACGCAGTATTTT.

The CDR3 spells CASSFRDYGYTF. CDR3 DNA: TGTGCCAGCAGCTTCAGAGATTATGGCTACACCTTC. V usage is TRBV5-6 and J usage is TRBJ1-2, with D unresolved. V was shortened by 2 bases and J by 5 bases, with 7 bases between the two germline ends. This CDR3 is built from 12 residues. Germline assignment: CDR1 SGHDT and CDR2 YYEEEE.

This clone is medium-sized (0.01 to 0.1%). The chain joins TRBV7-9 to TRBJ1-2, with unresolved D. Germline V gene sequence: CDR1 SEHNR, CDR2 FQNEAQ (reference sequence). Trimming left V 2 bases short and J 4 bases short, with 17 bases between. The length of the CDR3 is 16 residues. In nucleotides, the CDR3 is TGTGCCAGCAGCTTAAGGGCCCGTTCGGCAGTCTATGGCTACACCTTC. This codes for CASSLRARSAVYGYTF.

This clone is medium-sized (0.01 to 0.1%) by share. Different DNA sequences within this sample yield the same CDR3. The rearrangement links TRBV5-4 to TRBJ1-4; TRBD1 agrees at 7 bases. This CDR3 region has 16 residues. V gave up 0 bases and J gave up 4 bases; unmatched junction bases: 6. Germline lookup yields CDR1 SGHNT and CDR2 YYREEE (reference sequence). CDR3 in DNA: TGTGCCAGCAGCTTGGGAGGCAGGGGGAGTAATGAAAAACTGTTTTTT. As protein: CASSLGGRGSNEKLFF.

The chain links TRBV7-8 to TRBJ2-5, with a possible D match to TRBD2 (6 bases). From germline, CDR1 is SGHVS and CDR2 FQNEAQ. V dropped 3 bases and J dropped 4 bases, with 18 bases sitting between them. The CDR3 runs 16 residues. The CDR3 protein is CASSLGGSGFTETQYF. In DNA form, the CDR3 reads TGTGCCAGCAGCTTGGGGGGAAGCGGTTTTACAGAGACCCAGTACTTC.